Listed below are T cell receptor beta chains from one sample, sequenced in a study of T cell responses to AZD1222 COVID-19 vaccine. Assay: immunoSEQ multiplex PCR; the TCRdb copy retains only in-frame clones and omits some. The table lists 150,000 to 200,000 clones, 94% of them singletons. This material consisted of peripheral blood, taken on day 0 of AZD1222 vaccination. The receptors here all came from an adult in good health. Both conserved end residues are part of each CDR3. The D gene is left open where the match is weak. A clone size is listed for some rows: how often the clone was seen (once, few, many), or a class if it is expanded.

v_call	j_call	d_call	clone_size	cdr3_aa	cdr3_nt
TRBV7-9	TRBJ1-1	TRBD1	NA	CASRPGTGGANTEAFF	TGTGCCAGCAGGCCCGGGACAGGGGGCGCGAACACTGAAGCTTTCTTT
TRBV19	TRBJ2-1	NA	once	CASSKRDSHNEQFF	TGTGCCAGTAGTAAGAGGGACTCCCACAATGAGCAGTTCTTC
TRBV7-9	TRBJ1-3	TRBD1	NA	CASSPRTGGASSGNTIYF	TGTGCCAGCAGCCCTCGGACAGGGGGCGCAAGCTCTGGAAACACCATATATTTT
TRBV27	TRBJ1-2	NA	NA	CASSTGGNYGYTF	TGTGCCAGCAGCACGGGGGGAAACTATGGCTACACCTTC
TRBV30	TRBJ2-7	NA	NA	CAWSAPGAEQYF	TGTGCCTGGAGTGCTCCCGGGGCCGAGCAGTACTTC
TRBV7-8	TRBJ2-1	TRBD2	NA	CASSFRTSGNRVRGEQFF	TGTGCCAGCAGCTTCCGGACTAGCGGGAATCGAGTCAGAGGTGAGCAGTTCTTC
TRBV25-1	TRBJ2-5	NA	NA	CASSNYETQYF	TGTGCCAGCAGTAATTATGAGACCCAGTACTTC
TRBV4-2	TRBJ2-7	NA	NA	CASSQTFLYEQYF	TGTGCCAGCAGCCAAACCTTTCTCTACGAGCAGTACTTC
TRBV7-9	TRBJ2-1	NA	NA	CASHTSGPLSSSYNEQFF	TGTGCCAGCCACACTTCGGGTCCTTTGTCGAGCTCCTACAATGAGCAGTTCTTC
TRBV2	TRBJ1-4	NA	NA	CASRIQGLNEKLFF	TGTGCCAGCAGAATACAGGGACTTAATGAAAAACTGTTTTTT
TRBV5-5	TRBJ2-1	TRBD2	NA	CASSRFSGGSPNEQFF	TGTGCCAGCAGCCGGTTCTCGGGCGGGAGCCCCAATGAGCAGTTCTTC
TRBV7-9	TRBJ2-1	TRBD2	NA	CASSRLAGEGVAWEQFF	TGTGCCAGCAGCAGACTAGCGGGAGAGGGGGTAGCTTGGGAGCAGTTCTTC